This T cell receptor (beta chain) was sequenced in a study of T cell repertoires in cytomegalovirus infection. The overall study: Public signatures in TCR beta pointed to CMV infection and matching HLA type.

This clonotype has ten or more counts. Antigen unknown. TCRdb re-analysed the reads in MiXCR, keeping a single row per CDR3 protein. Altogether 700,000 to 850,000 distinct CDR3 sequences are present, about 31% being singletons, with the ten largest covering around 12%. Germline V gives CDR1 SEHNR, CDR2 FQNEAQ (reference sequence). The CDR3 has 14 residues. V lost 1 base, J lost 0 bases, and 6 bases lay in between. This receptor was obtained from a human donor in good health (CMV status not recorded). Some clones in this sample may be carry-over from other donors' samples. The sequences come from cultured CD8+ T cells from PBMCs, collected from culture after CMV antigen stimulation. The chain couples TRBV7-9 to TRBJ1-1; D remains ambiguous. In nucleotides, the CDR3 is TGTGCCAGCAGCTTAGTAGGGATGAACACTGAAGCTTTCTTT. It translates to CASSLVGMNTEAFF.